These 20 T cell receptor beta chains were sequenced from one sample in a study of tumor and adjacent non-tumor tissue in lung cancer. The template was RNA from unsorted bulk tissue. Distant lung tissue was collected more than 3 cm away from the tumor edge. Three rounds of nested PCR, following a modified ARM-PCR protocol, produced the TCRbeta library. TCRdb re-derived calls from the multiplex PCR reads in MiXCR, one entry per CDR3 protein. The sample includes about 48,000 distinct CDR3 sequences, less than 70% of them seen just once. Sequences were obtained from distant non-tumor lung tissue. Receptor source: a woman in her 70s with non-small cell lung cancer.

On this clonotype itself: The CDR3 ends on some other residue instead of the conserved phenylalanine or tryptophan, so this is likely a read error. The chain links TRBV2 to TRBJ2-7; possible D gene TRBD2, 6 bases. The CDR3 length is 16 residues. V was pared by 3 bases and J by 0 bases, with 15 bases between. From germline, CDR1 is SNHLY and CDR2 FYNNEI. The CDR3 DNA reads TGTGCCAGCAGTGATGCCACAATAGCGGACTCCTACGAGCAGTACTTA. Translation gives CASSDATIADSYEQYL.

This clonotype has ten or more counts. The rearrangement links TRBV14 to TRBJ2-5; D is tentatively TRBD1 or TRBD2 (5 bases each). Germline loops: CDR1 SGHDN, CDR2 FVKESK. This CDR3 has 15 residues. V lost 1 base to trimming and J lost 1 base, with 10 bases between them. CDR3 coding DNA: TGTGCCAGCAGCCAAGCCGGGGACGGCCAAGAGACCCAGTACTTC. It codes for CASSQAGDGQETQYF. The full variable domain, its missing parts supplied by reference TRBV14 and TRBJ2-5, is EAGVTQFPSHSVIEKGQTVTLRCDPISGHDNLYWYRRVMGKEIKFLLHFVKESKQDESGMPNNRFLAERTGGTYSTLKVQPAELEDSGVYFCASSQAGDGQETQYFGPGTRLLVL.

A note on this clonotype: A much larger clone differs by one base, so this may be a read error. The rearrangement uses TRBV30 and TRBJ2-7; TRBD1 is a possible D gene (5 bases). The germline V gene has CDR1 GTSNPN and CDR2 SVGIG (reference sequence). The CDR3 consists of 11 residues. The CDR3 here is CVWSRVYEQYF. The CDR3 DNA reads TGTGTCTGGAGCAGGGTCTACGAGCAGTACTTC.

With respect to this clonotype: This may arise from a read error, as a much more abundant clone is one base away. This chain uses TRBV5-6 with TRBJ2-7, with D maybe TRBD2 (7 bases). Germline assignment: CDR1 SGHDT and CDR2 YYEEEE. CDR3 length: 14 residues. For the CDR3, the DNA is TGTGCCAGCAGCCTACCGGGGGGCTCCTACGATCAGTACTTC. Its protein is CASSLPGGSYDQYF.

This clonotype was recorded at least ten times. The chain has TRBV13 and TRBJ2-5; tentatively, D is TRBD1 (6 bases). V was shortened by 2 bases and J by 5 bases, with 15 bases between the two germline ends. This CDR3 has 15 amino acids. Germline CDR1 PRHDT, CDR2 FYEKMQ (reference sequence). Here the CDR3 reads CASSLRQGRRETQYF. DNA for the CDR3: TGTGCCAGCAGCTTACGGCAGGGGCGCCGGGAGACCCAGTACTTC.

About this clonotype itself: The germline gene is not matched at one end of the junction; a read error may be the cause. The gene calls are TRBV12-3 or TRBV12-4 and TRBJ1-4; the D gene is possibly TRBD1 (5 bases). The CDR3 sequence is 14 residues long. For the CDR3, the DNA is TGTGTCAGCAACAGGAGGCACAATAATGAAAAACTGTTTTTT. Its translation: CVSNRRHNNEKLFF.

For this clonotype: This CDR3 fails to terminate in the conserved phenylalanine or tryptophan, so it likely reflects a read error. The genes are TRBV6-4 and TRBJ2-7; no clear D. V lost 4 bases and J 6 bases, leaving 13 bases between the germline ends. The CDR3 is 13 amino acids. CDR1 is MRHNA and CDR2 is SNTAGT in the germline V gene. The CDR3 bases are TGTGCCAGCAGTGGCAGGACCCTTCGCGAGCAGTACATC. Its translation is CASSGRTLREQYI.

With regard to this clonotype: This CDR3 is missing its conserved last phenylalanine or tryptophan, likely due to a read error. V and J are TRBV4-1 and TRBJ2-1; D might be TRBD1 (6 bases). Looked up from germline, CDR1 is MGHRA and CDR2 is YSYEKL. This CDR3 is 16 amino acids long. V was pared by 4 bases and J by 6 bases, with 19 bases between. CDR3 amino acids: CASSPEGTSSTNEQFS. CDR3 nucleotides: TGCGCCAGCAGCCCAGAAGGGACAAGCTCCACCAATGAGCAGTTCTCC.

The chain uses TRBV20-1 and TRBJ2-7, with 7 bases matching TRBD1. CDR1 and CDR2 from the germline V gene are DFQATT and SNEGSKA (reference sequence). This CDR3 comprises 14 residues. The junction had 11 bases not matched to a gene; V was cut back by 7 bases and J by 2 bases. The CDR3 reads CSVQGERATYEQYF. In nucleotides, the CDR3 is TGCAGTGTCCAGGGGGAGAGGGCCACCTACGAGCAGTACTTC.

About this clonotype itself: A much larger clone is a single base away; this may be a read error. The CDR3 does not end in the conserved phenylalanine or tryptophan, so this is likely a read error. This chain connects TRBV20-1 to TRBJ1-2; 8 bases line up with TRBD1. The CDR3 covers 14 residues. The junction had 3 bases not matched to a gene; V was cut back by 1 base and J by 2 bases. Germline values: CDR1 DFQATT, CDR2 SNEGSKA (reference sequence). The CDR3, as DNA: TGCAGTGCTAGAGGGGGGGACAGGAACTATGGCTACACCATC. This sequence encodes CSARGGDRNYGYTI.

This clonotype was counted ten times or more. CDR3 in DNA: TGTGCCAGCAGTTCGCGGACTAGCGGGAGGGCCCGAGAGACCCAGTACTTC. This encodes CASSSRTSGRARETQYF. The chain recombines TRBV6-2 or TRBV6-3 with TRBJ2-5, with TRBD2 matching over 15 bases. The V segment lost 4 bases and the J segment 4 bases; nucleotides outside the gene matches: 7. The CDR3 length is 17 residues. In germline, CDR1 is MNHEY, CDR2 SVGEGT.

As to this clonotype: A much larger clone lies one base from this, so it may be a read error. The CDR3 sequence is CSATGTGGLRETEYF. The CDR3 DNA is TGCAGTGCTACCGGGACAGGGGGCCTTCGGGAGACCGAGTACTTC. The gene calls are TRBV20-1 and TRBJ2-5; 12 bases align to TRBD1. This CDR3 region has 15 residues. The germline V gene has CDR1 DFQATT and CDR2 SNEGSKA (reference sequence).

Points on this clonotype: An end of the junction does not agree with germline; a read error may underlie this. This chain uses TRBV6-2 or TRBV6-3 with TRBJ2-4, with TRBD2 identical over 9 bases. Germline V lookup: CDR1 MNHEY, CDR2 SVGEGT. CDR3 length: 18 amino acids. The CDR3 sequence: CASSYASGALIAKDIQYF. CDR3 sequence (DNA): TGTGCCAGCAGTTACGCTAGCGGGGCGTTGATAGCCAAAGACATTCAGTACTTC.

The chain is built from TRBV29-1 and TRBJ2-3; 7 nucleotides line up with TRBD2. CDR1 SQVTM and CDR2 ANQGSEA come from the germline V gene. Trimming removed 6 bases from V and 5 bases from J; junction bases left unmatched: 17. This CDR3 has 16 residues. The CDR3 region is CSVPGLGDPMVDTQYF. CDR3 bases: TGCAGCGTACCAGGACTAGGGGACCCCATGGTAGATACGCAGTATTTT.

A note on this clonotype: Without the conserved terminal phenylalanine or tryptophan, this CDR3 likely stems from a read error. The chain joins TRBV29-1 to TRBJ2-1; perhaps TRBD2 as D (5 bases). This CDR3 has 14 residues. Trimming stripped 7 bases from V and 7 bases from J, with 20 bases between. Germline-derived CDR1 and CDR2 are SQVTM and ANQGSEA. This CDR3 reads CSAQQRARDNEQFV. The CDR3 nucleotides are TGCAGCGCACAACAGAGGGCTAGAGATAATGAGCAGTTCGTC.

This clonotype has a single count. This chain uses TRBV11-3 with TRBJ2-1, with 10 bases that match TRBD2. From germline, CDR1 is SGHNT and CDR2 YENEEA. The CDR3 consists of 15 residues. CDR3 residues: CAGSLASGSYNEQFF. The CDR3 nucleotides are TGTGCTGGCAGCCTAGCTAGCGGGAGCTACAATGAGCAGTTCTTC.

The rearrangement links TRBV7-8 to TRBJ2-1; D is unclear. V was clipped by 3 bases and J by 7 bases, with 13 bases between them. The CDR3 length is 14 residues. Per germline, CDR1 SGHVS and CDR2 FQNEAQ. In DNA form, the CDR3 reads TGTGCCAGCAGCTTGGATGGAGCTTTGAATGAGCAGTTCTTC. Its protein product is CASSLDGALNEQFF. The full variable domain, with the rest looked up from reference TRBV7-8 and TRBJ2-1, is GAGVSQSPRYKVAKRGQDVALRCDPISGHVSLFWYQQALGQGPEFLTYFQNEAQLDKSGLPSDRFFAERPEGSVSTLKIQRTQQEDSAVYLCASSLDGALNEQFFGPGTRLTVL.

In its sample, this clonotype was seen a few times. This CDR3 fails to terminate in the conserved phenylalanine or tryptophan, so it likely reflects a read error. The genes are TRBV6-1 and TRBJ2-2; either TRBD1 or TRBD2 may fit D (5 bases each). CDR1 is MNHNS and CDR2 is SASEGT in the germline V gene. The CDR3 length is 13 residues. V lost 7 bases to trimming and J lost 7 bases, with 13 bases between them. This CDR3 reads CASTGSVDGELFS. The CDR3 DNA is TGTGCCAGCACAGGGAGTGTAGACGGGGAGCTGTTTTCT.

About this clonotype itself: Sequence at one end of the junction differs from germline and may be a read error. The chain links TRBV6-2 or TRBV6-3 to TRBJ1-2, with D perhaps TRBD1 (5 bases). This CDR3 spans 10 amino acids. In germline, CDR1 is MNHEY, CDR2 SVGEGT. CDR3 coding DNA: TGTGCCAGCAGGGACATTGACTACACCTTT. Its protein product is CASRDIDYTF.

This chain's CDR3 is CSVELGGGSYEQYF. For the CDR3, the DNA is TGCAGCGTTGAACTTGGAGGGGGCTCCTACGAGCAGTACTTC. This chain links TRBV29-1 with TRBJ2-7, with D tentatively TRBD1 or TRBD2 (6 bases each). The germline CDR1 and CDR2 sequences are SQVTM and ANQGSEA. This CDR3 region has 14 residues. V lost 2 bases, J lost 0 bases, and 11 bases lay in between.